This TCR beta chain was sequenced during a study of blood T cells in healthy people across ages. A note on this clonotype: Its target is unknown.

General study findings and limits: Roughly linear age-related decline in beta diversity appeared, significant by age approximately 43.

A second 7 to 11 cycle PCR used barcoded and J-beta primers. TCRdb analysed the 5' RACE reads with MiXCR anew, one entry per CDR3 protein. The data hold over 450,000 distinct CDR3 sequences, with less than 25% observed a single time. Trimming cost V 6 bases and J 6 bases, with 14 bases left between them. This CDR3 contains 13 residues. These data were also reused for a study on T cells of mothers and their children.

The receptor's source is a boy aged 5 to 17 in good health. This rearrangement joins TRBV12-3 or TRBV12-4 to TRBJ1-1; tentative D call: TRBD1 (6 bases). Specimen: blood. This CDR3 reads CASSETGPPEAFF. The CDR3, as DNA: TGTGCCAGCAGCGAGACAGGTCCGCCTGAAGCTTTCTTT.